This T cell receptor beta chain originates from a study of regulatory T cells in long-lasting Graves disease. In building TCR beta libraries, iRepertoire HTBI primers were used together with Arm-PCR of CDR3 regions. Each CDR3 protein gets one entry after TCRdb re-called the multiplex PCR reads with MiXCR. The repertoire holds more than 450,000 distinct CDR3 sequences, with 15% to 20% as singletons. The time point here: newly diagnosed GD, antithyroid drugs for less than 3 months. Generation of the TCR library employed RNA extracted from PBMCs. Staff drew approximately 9.3 milliliters of peripheral blood into EDTA tubes. A few counts support this clonotype. Its antigen is undetermined. Germline V CDR1 and CDR2: MNHEY, SVGEGT. Trimming took off 2 bases at V and 2 bases at J, with 6 bases between the two ends. This CDR3 is 13 amino acids long. Study-wide points: Persistent disease samples used TRBV28, TRBJ1-2 and TRBJ2-5 preferentially.

The same sample was also used in a study of T cells in Graves' hyperthyroidism and ophthalmopathy. That paper states: Clinical symptoms, serum thyroxine, TRAb, thyroid ultrasound and orbital computed tomography established diagnosis. Peripheral blood also featured most of the thyroid clonotypes expanded above 0.001.

The input for sequencing was peripheral blood mononuclear cells (PBMCs), taken at new diagnosis, from a patient treated with antithyroid drugs. The clonotype was recovered from a man between 40 and 49 years old with Graves disease. V gene TRBV6-2 or TRBV6-3 combines with J gene TRBJ2-5; D unclear. The CDR3 sequence is CASSYGKQETQYF. The CDR3 coding sequence is TGTGCCAGCAGTTACGGGAAACAAGAGACCCAGTACTTC.